These 27 T cell receptor beta chains came from one sample sequenced in a study of shared clonotypes between healthy human individuals. Assay used: immunoSEQ multiplex PCR; TCRdb lists only in-frame clones, some missing. Of 850,000 to 1,100,000 clones detected, roughly 77% appear once; the ten largest clones hold over 0.8%. The sample taken for sequencing was memory CD4+ T cells from PBMCs. Sample subset: CD45RA-negative fraction. Receptors originate from a man aged 18 to 35 in good health. Some clones in this sample may be carry-over from other donors' samples.

The chain links TRBV14 to TRBJ1-1; D remains unclear. CDR1 and CDR2 from the germline V gene are SGHDN and FVKESK. V was pared by 3 bases and J by 10 bases, with 18 bases between. CDR3 length: 14 amino acids. CDR3 bases: TGTGCCAGCAGCCATCTACCATTTCACGGAGGAGCTTTCTTT. It encodes CASSHLPFHGGAFF.

This clone was counted a few times. The same CDR3 arises from other DNA sequences in this sample as well. This rearrangement joins TRBV5-1 to TRBJ1-5; D gene ambiguous. The V and J ends lost 4 bases and 1 base respectively, with 12 bases between them. Germline V gene data show CDR1 as SGHRS and CDR2 as YFSETQ. This CDR3 comprises 15 residues. CDR3 residues: CASSPDGVSNQPQHF. The CDR3 nucleotides read TGCGCCAGCAGCCCAGACGGAGTGAGCAATCAGCCCCAGCATTTT. Combining the CDR3 with reference TRBV5-1 and TRBJ1-5 gives the whole variable domain KAGVTQTPRYLIKTRGQQVTLSCSPISGHRSVSWYQQTPGQGLQFLFEYFSETQRNKGNFPGRFSGRQFSNSRSEMNVSTLELGDSALYLCASSPDGVSNQPQHFGDGTRLSIL.

The J gene is TRBJ1-2, the V gene TRBV4-2; no clear D. Germline lookup yields CDR1 LGHNA and CDR2 YNFKEQ. The CDR3 is 14 amino acids. With 1 base removed from V and 7 bases from J, the gap between germline ends came to 13 bases. The chain's CDR3 is CASSQAVRKTGYTF. The CDR3 bases are TGTGCCAGCAGCCAAGCGGTTAGAAAAACTGGCTACACCTTC.

This chain uses TRBV6-4 with TRBJ1-2, with 7 bases aligning to TRBD1. The CDR3 runs 12 residues. In germline, CDR1 is MRHNA, CDR2 SNTAGT. V dropped 2 bases and J dropped 9; count of bases not matched to a gene: 3. The CDR3 nucleotides are TGTGCCAGCAGTGACGACAGGGTGAGCTACACCTTC. It translates to CASSDDRVSYTF.

The count of this clone is one. The CDR3 nucleotides read TGCGCCAGCAGCCAACAAGCGGGAGGGGGCTACAATGAGCAGTTCTTC. Its protein product is CASSQQAGGGYNEQFF. V usage is TRBV4-3 and J usage is TRBJ2-1; 10 bases match TRBD2. The V segment lost 2 bases and the J segment 3 bases; nucleotides outside the gene matches: 4. The length of the CDR3 is 16 residues. Germline-derived CDR1 and CDR2 are LGHNA and YSLEER.

This clone came up once. The rearrangement joins TRBV27 to TRBJ2-5, with D possibly TRBD2 on 6 matching bases. V dropped 0 bases and J dropped 0 bases, with 20 bases sitting between them. The CDR3 totals 19 residues. Germline V gives CDR1 MNHEY, CDR2 SMNVEV (reference sequence). The CDR3 sequence: CASSLSAVFAGPHQETQYF. For the CDR3, the DNA is TGTGCCAGCAGTTTATCGGCCGTGTTCGCGGGACCGCACCAAGAGACCCAGTACTTC.

The rearrangement links TRBV5-1 to TRBJ1-1; possibly TRBD1 for D (6 bases). The V and J ends lost 4 bases and 1 base respectively, with 14 bases between them. The CDR3 has 15 amino acids. CDR1 and CDR2 from the germline V gene are SGHRS and YFSETQ. The CDR3 reads CASSPAGAGNTEAFF. DNA of the CDR3: TGCGCCAGCAGCCCAGCAGGGGCGGGGAACACTGAAGCTTTCTTT.

This sequence joins TRBV29-1 and TRBJ1-1, with a weak D call TRBD1 (5 bases). CDR1 is SQVTM, CDR2 ANQGSEA, per germline. The CDR3 has 14 amino acids. Trimming removed 1 base at V and 11 bases at J, with 20 bases between. DNA for the CDR3: TGCAGCGTTGAAGTGGGCTCCCGGGCTGGGGGGGCTTTCTTT. This encodes CSVEVGSRAGGAFF.

V usage is TRBV7-9 and J usage is TRBJ1-2, with D perhaps matching TRBD1 (5 bases). V was shortened by 5 bases and J by 5 bases, with 18 bases between the two germline ends. Germline V lookup: CDR1 SEHNR, CDR2 FQNEAQ (reference sequence). CDR3 length: 15 residues. DNA for the CDR3: TGTGCCAGCAGCGAGTCTGGGGGGGAATGGTATGGCTACACCTTC. Its protein is CASSESGGEWYGYTF.

This chain joins TRBV6-5 and TRBJ2-3; the D gene is possibly TRBD2 (6 bases). Deletions cut 4 bases from V and 0 bases from J, with 14 bases between. This CDR3 spans 16 amino acids. Germline V gene lookup returns CDR1 MNHEY and CDR2 SVGAGI. CDR3 residues: CASSLQAGSSTDTQYF. The CDR3 bases are TGTGCCAGCAGTTTGCAAGCGGGCTCTAGCACAGATACGCAGTATTTT.

The V call is TRBV28, the J call TRBJ2-7; maybe TRBD2 (5 bases). Germline V gives CDR1 MDHEN, CDR2 SYDVKM. CDR3 length: 12 amino acids. Trimming took off 9 bases at V and 3 bases at J, with 12 bases between the two ends. This CDR3 reads CASGSLGYEQYF. CDR3 DNA: TGTGCCAGTGGGAGCCTCGGCTACGAGCAGTACTTC.

Comment on this clone: Other DNA sequences in the same sample also yield this CDR3. Here the CDR3 DNA reads TGTGCCAGCAGCTTAGAATCCTCCTACAATGAGCAGTTCTTC. It is translated as CASSLESSYNEQFF. The chain recombines TRBV7-9 with TRBJ2-1, with D unresolved. V was shortened by 1 base and J by 0 bases, with 4 bases between the two germline ends. This CDR3 has 14 amino acids. The V gene's germline CDR1 is SEHNR and CDR2 FQNEAQ (reference sequence).

The chain combines TRBV15 with TRBJ2-6; 9 bases match TRBD1. Germline values: CDR1 LNHNV, CDR2 YYDKDF (reference sequence). Unmatched junction bases numbered 10, after V lost 3 bases and J lost 4 bases. This CDR3 spans 18 amino acids. CDR3 loop: CATSSRQGDGSGANVLTF. CDR3 coding DNA: TGTGCCACCAGCAGTAGACAGGGGGATGGCTCAGGGGCCAACGTCCTGACTTTC.

This clone was seen more than once but under ten times. Other DNA sequences from this sample encode an identical CDR3 as well. The rearrangement links TRBV30 to TRBJ1-3, with D maybe TRBD1 (5 bases). V was shortened by 0 bases and J by 2 bases, with 8 bases between the two germline ends. Germline V CDR1 and CDR2: GTSNPN, SVGIG (reference sequence). There are 14 residues in the CDR3. In DNA form, the CDR3 reads TGTGCCTGGAGTGTGGGGGGAGCTGGAAACACCATATATTTT. Translating gives CAWSVGGAGNTIYF.

J is TRBJ1-1 and V is TRBV6-5; D possibly corresponds to TRBD1 (6 bases). This CDR3 comprises 15 residues. V lost 3 bases and J 5 bases, leaving 16 bases between the germline ends. The germline V gene encodes CDR1 MNHEY and CDR2 SVGAGI. CDR3 in amino acids: CASSYWAQQGTEAFF. The CDR3, as DNA: TGTGCCAGCAGTTATTGGGCACAGCAGGGGACTGAAGCTTTCTTT.

The rearrangement joins TRBV11-2 to TRBJ2-2; TRBD2 might be the D (6 bases). The length of the CDR3 is 15 residues. The germline V and J ends were trimmed by 5 bases and 0 bases, with 10 bases remaining between them. The germline V gene encodes CDR1 SGHAT and CDR2 FQNNGV. In nucleotides, the CDR3 is TGTGCCAGCAGCGTTAGCGGAACGAACACCGGGGAGCTGTTTTTT. This translates into CASSVSGTNTGELFF.

The V and J genes are TRBV7-2 and TRBJ2-4; 7 nucleotides align to TRBD2. Losses at the gene ends were 1 base for V and 1 base for J; bases not matched to a gene: 1. The CDR3 sequence is 15 residues long. Germline V lookup: CDR1 SGHTA, CDR2 FQGNSA. CDR3 sequence: CASSLGGSAKNIQYF. The CDR3 DNA is TGTGCCAGCAGCTTAGGCGGGAGCGCCAAAAACATTCAGTACTTC.

The table lists this clone with a count of one. The chain links TRBV10-3 to TRBJ2-2; tentatively, D is TRBD2 (7 bases). Between the trimmed V and J ends, which lost 4 bases and 4 bases, there was a span of 22 bases. CDR1 is ENHRY, CDR2 SYGVKD, per germline. The CDR3 is 18 amino acids. The CDR3 DNA sequence: TGTGCCATCAGTGCGGGGGCCTCTGGCGGGAGATTCACCGGGGAGCTGTTTTTT. Translated, it gives CAISAGASGGRFTGELFF.

V is TRBV28 and J is TRBJ1-2, with D possibly being TRBD1 (6 bases). There are 13 residues in the CDR3. V was clipped by 6 bases and J by 2 bases, with 10 bases between them. Germline V lookup: CDR1 MDHEN, CDR2 SYDVKM. The CDR3 bases are TGTGCCAGCAGGGGGGACAACAACTATGGCTACACCTTC. Its translation is CASRGDNNYGYTF.

The J gene is TRBJ2-7, the V gene TRBV4-1; TRBD2 matches at 7 bases. V lost 1 base, J lost 1 base, and 4 bases stayed unmatched. Germline CDR1 and CDR2: MGHRA and YSYEKL. CDR3 length equals 15 residues. CDR3 DNA sequence: TGCGCCAGCAGCCAAGTCGGGAGGATGTCCTACGAGCAGTACTTC. It specifies CASSQVGRMSYEQYF.

The V gene is TRBV11-2, the J gene TRBJ1-2; TRBD1 matches 10 bases. Germline assignment: CDR1 SGHAT and CDR2 FQNNGV. V was clipped by 4 bases and J by 4 bases; unmatched bases: 9. The CDR3 length is 16 residues. The CDR3 loop reads CASSWTGTGDRYGYTF. CDR3 sequence (DNA): TGTGCCAGCAGCTGGACCGGGACAGGGGACCGCTATGGCTACACCTTC.

This clone has a count of ten or more. Within the sample, other DNA sequences also encode this same CDR3. The chain uses TRBV11-2 and TRBJ1-2; TRBD1 matches 8 bases. Trimming at V came to 6 bases and at J to 3 bases, leaving 3 bases not matched to a gene. Germline values: CDR1 SGHAT, CDR2 FQNNGV. This CDR3 has 13 residues. The CDR3: CASSPDRDYGYTF. The CDR3 DNA is TGTGCCAGCAGTCCGGACAGGGACTATGGCTACACCTTC.

The chain uses TRBV5-1 and TRBJ2-5; D not resolved. This CDR3 region has 14 residues. V dropped 0 bases and J dropped 6 bases, with 12 bases sitting between them. Germline CDR1 is SGHRS and CDR2 is YFSETQ. CDR3 sequence (DNA): TGCGCCAGCAGCTTGGTAGGAGTGGAGCAGACCCAGTACTTC. Translated: CASSLVGVEQTQYF.

This clone was recorded a few times. The chain joins TRBV28 to TRBJ1-2; D perhaps matches TRBD1 (5 bases). Germline V lookup: CDR1 MDHEN, CDR2 SYDVKM. CDR3 size: 14 residues. The V end was cut by 8 bases, the J end by 0 bases, with 13 bases between. This CDR3 is CASGGGETNYGYTF. In DNA, the CDR3 is TGTGCCAGCGGAGGAGGGGAAACTAACTATGGCTACACCTTC.

CDR3 amino acids: CASSRTSTDTQYF. For the CDR3, the DNA is TGTGCCAGCAGCCGGACTAGCACAGATACGCAGTATTTT. The chain recombines TRBV7-2 with TRBJ2-3; maybe TRBD2 (5 bases). CDR1 and CDR2 (germline): SGHTA, FQGNSA. Between the trimmed V and J ends, which lost 5 bases and 0 bases, there was a span of 6 bases. The CDR3 is made up of 13 amino acids.

The V gene is TRBV9, the J gene TRBJ2-3; unclear D gene. The V gene's germline CDR1 is SGDLS and CDR2 YYNGEE. The CDR3 totals 15 residues. The V end lost 2 bases, the J end lost 4 bases, and 14 bases lay between the germline ends. The CDR3 loop reads CASSVGPSGADTQYF. The CDR3 DNA reads as TGTGCCAGCAGCGTGGGTCCATCCGGCGCAGATACGCAGTATTTT.

The rearrangement joins TRBV27 to TRBJ2-3; 7 nucleotides match TRBD2. The trim removed 2 bases at V and 0 bases at J, leaving 2 bases unmatched. This CDR3 contains 15 residues. Germline-derived CDR1 and CDR2 are MNHEY and SMNVEV (reference sequence). The CDR3 coding sequence is TGTGCCAGCAGTTTACGAGCGGGGAGCACAGATACGCAGTATTTT. Protein: CASSLRAGSTDTQYF.